This TCR beta chain stems from a study of blood T cell repertoires in COVID-19. TCRdb keeps only in-frame clones here, not all; method: immunoSEQ multiplex PCR. Found here are 400,000 to 500,000 clones, roughly 90% of them singletons; the top ten hold 1.2% to 1.5%. V lost 9 bases and J lost 6, with 7 bases in between. The CDR3 totals 10 residues. Germline CDR1 reads LNHDA; CDR2 reads SQIVND (reference sequence). Sample: PBMCs or T cells enriched from blood (not recorded which). This TCR was sampled from a woman younger than 35 who had been exposed to COVID-19. The V call is TRBV19, the J call TRBJ2-3, with D possibly matching TRBD2 (5 bases). The CDR3 loop is CASTGDTQYF. Here the CDR3 DNA reads TGTGCCAGCACGGGGGATACGCAGTATTTT.